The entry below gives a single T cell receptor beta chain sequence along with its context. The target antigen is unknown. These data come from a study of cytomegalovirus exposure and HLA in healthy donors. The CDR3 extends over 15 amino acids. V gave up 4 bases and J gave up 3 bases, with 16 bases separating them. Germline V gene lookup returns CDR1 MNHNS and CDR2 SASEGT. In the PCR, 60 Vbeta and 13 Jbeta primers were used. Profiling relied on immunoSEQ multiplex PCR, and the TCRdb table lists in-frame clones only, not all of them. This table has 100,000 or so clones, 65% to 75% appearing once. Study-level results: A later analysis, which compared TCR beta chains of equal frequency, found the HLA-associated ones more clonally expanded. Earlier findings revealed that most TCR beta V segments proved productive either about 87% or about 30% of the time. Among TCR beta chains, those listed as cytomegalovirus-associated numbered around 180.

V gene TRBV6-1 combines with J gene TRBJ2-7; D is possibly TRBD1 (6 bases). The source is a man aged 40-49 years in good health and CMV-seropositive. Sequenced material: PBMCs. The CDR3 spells CASSGLVTGLYEQYF. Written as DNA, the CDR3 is TGTGCCAGCAGTGGATTAGTGACAGGACTCTACGAGCAGTACTTC.